These 9 T cell receptor beta chains were all obtained from the same sample, sequenced in a study of T cells in localized non-small cell lung cancer. Some clones are missing from TCRdb's copy, which holds only in-frame ones; the method was immunoSEQ multiplex PCR. The sample holds about 33,000 clones, more than 90% seen once. The sample consisted of peripheral blood, taken before any cancer treatment. Receptors originate from a female donor of 60 years or more with stage I lung adenocarcinoma.

The chain links TRBV10-2 to TRBJ1-5; D might be TRBD1 (6 bases). CDR3 size: 15 residues. Trimming left V 10 bases short and J 3 bases short, with 19 bases between. From germline, CDR1 is WSHSY and CDR2 SAAADI. The CDR3 here is CATTSSAGVNQPQHF. The CDR3 nucleotides read TGCGCCACTACGTCCTCGGCAGGGGTCAATCAGCCCCAGCATTTT.

The CDR3: CASSEYRANTEAFF. The CDR3 DNA is TGTGCCAGCAGTGAGTACAGGGCGAACACTGAAGCTTTCTTT. J is TRBJ1-1 and V is TRBV6-1, with D tentatively TRBD1 (6 bases). Between the trimmed V and J ends, which lost 3 bases and 1 base, there was a span of 9 bases. The CDR3 is 14 residues long. The V gene's germline CDR1 is MNHNS and CDR2 SASEGT.

This clone has only one observation. The chain combines TRBV28 with TRBJ1-4; perhaps TRBD1 as D (6 bases). Trimming stripped 3 bases from V and 6 bases from J, with 14 bases between. Germline V gene lookup returns CDR1 MDHEN and CDR2 SYDVKM. CDR3 length: 15 amino acids. The CDR3 DNA is TGTGCCAGCAGTTTGCTCACAGGGAGTGATGAAAAACTGTTTTTT. Amino acids: CASSLLTGSDEKLFF.

The rearrangement joins TRBV29-1 to TRBJ1-3, with 10 bases aligning to TRBD1. This CDR3 contains 13 residues. The junction had 5 bases not matched to a gene; V was cut back by 6 bases and J by 6 bases. CDR1 and CDR2 (germline): SQVTM, ANQGSEA. The CDR3 sequence is CSVRTGGANTIYF. The CDR3 coding sequence is TGCAGCGTGCGGACAGGGGGGGCAAACACCATATATTTT.

The chain employs TRBV11-2 and TRBJ2-3; D might be TRBD2 (6 bases). With 4 bases removed from V and 2 bases from J, the gap between germline ends came to 10 bases. CDR3 length: 14 amino acids. Germline loops: CDR1 SGHAT, CDR2 FQNNGV. CDR3 DNA: TGTGCCAGCAGCTCCAGGGAGGTCACAGATACGCAGTATTTT. Residues: CASSSREVTDTQYF.

Remarks on this clone: This specimen includes other DNA sequences encoding the same CDR3. In DNA, the CDR3 is TGTGCCAGCAGTCCCTCGACAGGGTGGGTCTCTGGAAACACCATATATTTT. Translating it yields CASSPSTGWVSGNTIYF. The V and J genes are TRBV28 and TRBJ1-3, with TRBD1 matching over 7 bases. This CDR3 comprises 17 residues. Trimming cost V 5 bases and J 0 bases; bases outside gene matches: 10. Germline-derived CDR1 and CDR2 are MDHEN and SYDVKM.

This rearrangement joins TRBV21-1 to TRBJ1-1; the table assigns TRBD1, which was not confirmed against the DNA. TRBV21-1 is deemed a pseudogene. The CDR3 consists of 19 residues. This chain's CDR3 is CASSAYVRQGRSRDTEAFF. The CDR3, as DNA: TGTGCCAGCAGCGCATACGTCAGACAGGGCCGATCGAGGGACACTGAAGCTTTCTTT.

This clone showed up just a few times. This sequence joins TRBV7-9 and TRBJ1-2; 8 bases map to TRBD1. The V gene's germline CDR1 is SEHNR and CDR2 FQNEAQ (reference sequence). The CDR3 totals 13 residues. Trimming took 9 bases from V and 6 from J; bases not matched to a gene: 9. The chain's CDR3 is CASSTAGGDGYTF. The CDR3 DNA is TGTGCCAGTAGTACGGCAGGGGGCGATGGCTACACCTTC.

The V gene is TRBV7-9, the J gene TRBJ2-3; D is unclear. From germline, CDR1 is SEHNR and CDR2 FQNEAQ (reference sequence). The V end lost 1 base, the J end lost 3 bases, and 8 bases lay between the germline ends. CDR3 length: 14 amino acids. CDR3 residues: CASSLGKLTDTQYF. The CDR3 region has the DNA TGTGCCAGCAGCTTAGGGAAACTGACAGATACGCAGTATTTT.